This T cell receptor beta chain was sequenced in a study of blood T cells in healthy people across ages. V was cut by 2 bases and J by 5 bases, with 9 bases left in between. The germline V gene encodes CDR1 SGHTA and CDR2 FQGNSA. CDR3 length equals 13 residues. Notes on the study in general: Diversity of TCR beta per million T cells declined in a roughly linear way with age. Possibly, changes in expanded clonotypes were confounded because donor CMV status was unknown.

This clonotype appeared many times. What it binds is not known. Primed by a sample-barcoded 5' primer and a J-beta primer mix, a second PCR proceeded for 7 to 11 cycles. All cDNA molecules were each tagged by a template-switch adaptor with 12 random nucleotides. TCRdb re-derived calls from the 5' RACE reads in MiXCR, one entry per CDR3 protein. This sample has 730,000 or so distinct CDR3 sequences, with about 40% found just once. This chain links TRBV7-2 with TRBJ2-5; D not resolved. The sequenced material came from blood. This clonotype was obtained from a woman aged 55-69 years in good health. CDR3 DNA: TGTGCCAGCAGCTTACAATCGGATGAGACCCAGTACTTC. The encoded protein is CASSLQSDETQYF.